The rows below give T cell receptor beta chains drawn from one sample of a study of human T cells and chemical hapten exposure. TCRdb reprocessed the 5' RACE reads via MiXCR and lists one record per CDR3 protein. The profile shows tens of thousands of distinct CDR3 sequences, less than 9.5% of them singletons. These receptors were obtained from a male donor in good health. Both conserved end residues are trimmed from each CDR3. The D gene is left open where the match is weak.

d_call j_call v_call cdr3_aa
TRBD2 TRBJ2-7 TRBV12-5 ASGSRPTLTSGYYEQY
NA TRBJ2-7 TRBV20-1 SAEAASGLYEQY
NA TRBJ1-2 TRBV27 ASSFLDNYGYT
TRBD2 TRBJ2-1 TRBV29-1 SVVSGRGNEQF
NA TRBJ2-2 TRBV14 ASSQFVPTNTGELF
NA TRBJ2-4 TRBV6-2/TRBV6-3 ASSSKNIQY
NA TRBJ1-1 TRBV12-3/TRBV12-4 ASSLRSGVTEAF
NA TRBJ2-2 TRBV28 ASRRDRIDTGELF
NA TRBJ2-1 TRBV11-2 ASSLGQKLNNEQF
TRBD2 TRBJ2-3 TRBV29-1 SVELAATQY
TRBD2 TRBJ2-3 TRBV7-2 ASSYMLAGGFGTDTQY
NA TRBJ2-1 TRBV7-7 ASSLRRPGHLLSSYNEQF
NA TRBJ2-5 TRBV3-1 ASSQGRGPEVTQY
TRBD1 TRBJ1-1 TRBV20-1 SAREDRGTEAF
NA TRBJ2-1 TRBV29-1 SVDGRVGNEQF
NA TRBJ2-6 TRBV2 ASSVKQSFNVLT
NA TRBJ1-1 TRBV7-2 ASTHGLGTEAF
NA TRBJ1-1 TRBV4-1 ASSPEEFGRVETEAF
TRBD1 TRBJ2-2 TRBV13 ASSPIGQGNTGELF
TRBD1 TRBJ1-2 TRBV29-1 SVEDPRAGQERYGYT
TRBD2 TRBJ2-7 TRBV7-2 ASSLAPAGGYEQY
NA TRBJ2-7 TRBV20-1 SASGATDYEQY
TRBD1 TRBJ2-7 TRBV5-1 ASSRTGFPYEQY
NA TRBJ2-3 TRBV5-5 ASSDRVGTDTQY
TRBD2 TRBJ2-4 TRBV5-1 ASSLSGSGGSAKNIQY
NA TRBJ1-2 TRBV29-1 SVSTGSYYGYT
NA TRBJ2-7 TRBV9 ASSPDRSEREQY